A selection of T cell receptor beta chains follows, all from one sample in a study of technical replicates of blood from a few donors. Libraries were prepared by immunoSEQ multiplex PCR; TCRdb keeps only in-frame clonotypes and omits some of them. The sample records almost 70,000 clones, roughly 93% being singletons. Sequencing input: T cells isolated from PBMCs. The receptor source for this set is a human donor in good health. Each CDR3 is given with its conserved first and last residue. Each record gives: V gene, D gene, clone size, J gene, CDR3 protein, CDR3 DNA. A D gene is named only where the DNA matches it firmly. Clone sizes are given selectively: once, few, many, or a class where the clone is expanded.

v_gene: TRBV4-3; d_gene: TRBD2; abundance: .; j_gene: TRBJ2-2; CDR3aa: CASSQVGSSGRSTGELFF; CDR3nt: TGCGCCAGCAGCCAAGTGGGGTCTAGCGGGAGGTCCACCGGGGAGCTGTTTTTT
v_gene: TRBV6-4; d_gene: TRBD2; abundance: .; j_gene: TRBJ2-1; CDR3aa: CATAISGSIYNEQFF; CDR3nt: TGTGCCACTGCAATTAGCGGGAGTATATACAATGAGCAGTTCTTC
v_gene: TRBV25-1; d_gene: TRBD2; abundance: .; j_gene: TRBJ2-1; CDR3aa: CASSGTSGRGDEQFF; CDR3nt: TGTGCCAGCAGTGGTACTAGCGGGAGAGGGGATGAGCAGTTCTTC
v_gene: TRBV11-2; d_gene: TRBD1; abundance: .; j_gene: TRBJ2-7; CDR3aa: CASSFGQGTDEQYF; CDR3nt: TGTGCCAGCAGCTTCGGACAGGGGACGGACGAGCAGTACTTC
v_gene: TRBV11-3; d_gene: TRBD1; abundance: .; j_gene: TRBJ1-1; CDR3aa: CASSGGTVEAFF; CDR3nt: TGTGCCAGCAGCGGTGGGACAGTTGAAGCTTTCTTT
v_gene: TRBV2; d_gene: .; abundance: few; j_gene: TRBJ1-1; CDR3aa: CASSRDTNTEAFF; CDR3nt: TGTGCCAGCTCAAGGGACACGAACACTGAAGCTTTCTTT
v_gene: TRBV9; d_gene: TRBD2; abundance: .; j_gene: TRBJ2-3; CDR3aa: CASSVGAGAVADTQYF; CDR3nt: TGTGCCAGCAGCGTAGGGGCGGGAGCGGTGGCAGATACGCAGTATTTT
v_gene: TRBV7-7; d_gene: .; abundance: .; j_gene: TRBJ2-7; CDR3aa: CASSLGPSYEQYF; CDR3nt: TGTGCTAGCAGCCTAGGGCCTTCCTACGAGCAGTACTTC
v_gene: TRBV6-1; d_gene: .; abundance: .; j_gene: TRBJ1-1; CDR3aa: CASSESVWGAEAFF; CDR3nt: TGTGCCAGCAGTGAATCAGTCTGGGGGGCTGAAGCTTTCTTT
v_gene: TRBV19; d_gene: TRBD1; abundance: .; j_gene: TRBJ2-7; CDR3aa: CASSWTGGYEQYF; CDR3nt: TGTGCCAGTAGCTGGACAGGGGGCTACGAGCAGTACTTC
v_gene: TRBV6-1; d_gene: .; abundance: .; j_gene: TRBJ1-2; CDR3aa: CASRESGYTF; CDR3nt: TGTGCCAGCAGGGAGAGTGGCTACACCTTC
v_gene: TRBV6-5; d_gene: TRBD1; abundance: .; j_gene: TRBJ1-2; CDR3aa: CASRGTGEFYGYTF; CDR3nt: TGTGCCAGCAGGGGGACAGGGGAATTTTATGGCTACACCTTC
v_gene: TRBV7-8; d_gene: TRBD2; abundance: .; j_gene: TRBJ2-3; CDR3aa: CASSSRTSGSSDTQYF; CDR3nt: TGTGCCAGCAGCTCCCGGACTAGCGGGAGCTCAGATACGCAGTATTTT
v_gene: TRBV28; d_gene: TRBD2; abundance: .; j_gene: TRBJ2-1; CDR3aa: CASSPGLAFYNEQFF; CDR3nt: TGTGCCAGCAGTCCGGGACTAGCTTTTTACAATGAGCAGTTCTTC
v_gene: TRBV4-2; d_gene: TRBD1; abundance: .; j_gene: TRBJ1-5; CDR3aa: CASSQGSGGDLKYIRSNQPQHF; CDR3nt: TGTGCCAGCAGCCAAGGCTCAGGGGGAGACCTTAAATATATTAGGAGCAATCAGCCCCAGCATTTT
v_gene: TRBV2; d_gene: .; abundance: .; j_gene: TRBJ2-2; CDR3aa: CASRAGGELFF; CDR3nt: TGTGCCAGCAGGGCGGGGGGGGAGCTGTTTTTT
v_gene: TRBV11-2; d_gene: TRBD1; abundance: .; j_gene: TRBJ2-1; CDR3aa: CASSLTGGWNEQFF; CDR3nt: TGTGCCAGCAGCTTAACAGGGGGCTGGAATGAGCAGTTCTTC
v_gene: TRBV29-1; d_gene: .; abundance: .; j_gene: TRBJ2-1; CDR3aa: CSAVLSDEQFF; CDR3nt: TGCAGCGCAGTATTAAGCGATGAGCAGTTCTTC
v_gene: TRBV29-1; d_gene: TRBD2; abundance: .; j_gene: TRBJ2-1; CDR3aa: CSTRTSGSGEQFF; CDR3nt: TGCAGCACGAGGACTAGCGGGAGCGGTGAGCAGTTCTTC
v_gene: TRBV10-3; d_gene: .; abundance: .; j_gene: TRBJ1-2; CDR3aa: CAIGGGDYGYTF; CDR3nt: TGTGCCATCGGTGGGGGGGACTATGGCTACACCTTC
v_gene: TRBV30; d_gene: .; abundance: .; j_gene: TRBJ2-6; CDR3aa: CACRDSPGANVLTF; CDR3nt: TGTGCCTGTCGGGATAGTCCTGGGGCCAACGTCCTGACTTTC
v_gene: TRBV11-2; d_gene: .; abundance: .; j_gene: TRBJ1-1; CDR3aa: CASGSGRLNTEAFF; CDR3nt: TGTGCCAGCGGCTCGGGGAGACTGAACACTGAAGCTTTCTTT
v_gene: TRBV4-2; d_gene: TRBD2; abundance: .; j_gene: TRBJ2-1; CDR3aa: CASSLKGLAGIYNEQFF; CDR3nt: TGTGCCAGCAGCCTGAAAGGACTAGCGGGCATATACAATGAGCAGTTCTTC
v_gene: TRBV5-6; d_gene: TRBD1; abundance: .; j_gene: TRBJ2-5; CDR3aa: CASSATGTGQETQYF; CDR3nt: TGTGCCAGCAGCGCCACCGGGACAGGCCAAGAGACCCAGTACTTC